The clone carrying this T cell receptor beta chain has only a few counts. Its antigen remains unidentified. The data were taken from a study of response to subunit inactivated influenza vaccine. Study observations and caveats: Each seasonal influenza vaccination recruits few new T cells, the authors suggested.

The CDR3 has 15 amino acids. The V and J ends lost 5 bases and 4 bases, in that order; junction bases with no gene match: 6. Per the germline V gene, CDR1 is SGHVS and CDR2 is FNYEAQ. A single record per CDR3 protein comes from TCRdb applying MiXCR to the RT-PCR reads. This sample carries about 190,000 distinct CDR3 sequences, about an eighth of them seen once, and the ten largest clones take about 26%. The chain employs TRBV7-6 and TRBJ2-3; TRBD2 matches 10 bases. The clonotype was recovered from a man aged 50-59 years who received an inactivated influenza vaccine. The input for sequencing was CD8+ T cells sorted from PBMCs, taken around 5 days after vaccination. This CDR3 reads CASSISGGAADTQYF. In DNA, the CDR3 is TGTGCCAGCAGCATCAGCGGGGGGGCGGCAGATACGCAGTATTTT.